This T cell receptor (beta chain) originates from a study of shared clonotypes between healthy human individuals. Germline V gene data show CDR1 as SGHDT and CDR2 as YYEEEE. This CDR3 has 14 residues. V was clipped by 5 bases and J by 2 bases, with 10 bases between them. Using immunoSEQ multiplex PCR, the repertoire was profiled, and TCRdb retains in-frame clones only, with some absent. The sample shows some 2.1 million clones, just over 90% of them seen only once. Cells designated naive CD8 were CD45RO-negative and were positively selected for CCR7, with terminally differentiated effector memory CD45RA+ cells excluded.

This sequence was found in a man younger than 35 in good health. Some clones in this sample may be carry-over from other donors' samples. The rearrangement joins TRBV5-6 to TRBJ2-2; D is unclear. The sequenced material came from naive CD8+ T cells from PBMCs. In nucleotides, the CDR3 is TGTGCCAGCAGACGAGGCCATAACACCGGGGAGCTGTTTTTT. This gives the protein CASRRGHNTGELFF.